This is a list of T cell receptor beta chains from one sample in a study of identical twins. TCRdb independently ran MiXCR on the 5' RACE reads; one entry per CDR3 protein. The profile shows hundreds of thousands of distinct CDR3 sequences, 15% to 20% of them singletons. These data were likewise used in another study, on T cells expressing NK-cell markers.

The sample comprised PBMCs. All receptors derive from a woman between 18 and 29 years old in good health. The CDR3 runs from the conserved cysteine through the conserved F or W. Fields, in order: J gene, V gene, clone size, D gene, CDR3 DNA, CDR3 protein. D genes are given only for firm matches. Expanded clones get a size class; other rows say once, few or many, or leave the size out.

J: TRBJ1-1
V: TRBV21-1
size: few
D: NA
DNA: TGTGCCAGCAGCATACGAACTGAAGCTTTCTTT
CDR3: CASSIRTEAFF

J: TRBJ1-1
V: TRBV5-5
size: few
D: NA
DNA: TGTGCCAGCAGCCGTAGTGACCCGAGGTGGACTGAAGCTTTCTTT
CDR3: CASSRSDPRWTEAFF

J: TRBJ1-1
V: TRBV9
size: NA
D: TRBD1
DNA: TGTGCCAGCAGCGCTGACAGGGGTCAACCTGAAGCTTTCTTT
CDR3: CASSADRGQPEAFF

J: TRBJ1-1
V: TRBV7-2
size: NA
D: NA
DNA: TGTGCCAGCAGCTTAGAGTTGAGGGGGAAAGCTTTCTTT
CDR3: CASSLELRGKAFF

J: TRBJ2-5
V: TRBV15
size: NA
D: TRBD2
DNA: TGTGCCACCAGCAGAGATCCGGGGGGACGAGAGACCCAGTACTTC
CDR3: CATSRDPGGRETQYF

J: TRBJ2-1
V: TRBV12-3/TRBV12-4
size: NA
D: TRBD1
DNA: TGTGCCAGCAGTTCGCAGGGACAGGGGTTCAATGAGCAGTTCTTC
CDR3: CASSSQGQGFNEQFF

J: TRBJ2-3
V: TRBV12-3/TRBV12-4
size: NA
D: NA
DNA: TGTGCCAACAGAACCACGGAAACGGTGTATTTT
CDR3: CANRTTETVYF

J: TRBJ2-7
V: TRBV9
size: few
D: TRBD1
DNA: TGTGCCAGCAGCCCAGGGACAGCAACCTACGAGCAGTACTTC
CDR3: CASSPGTATYEQYF

J: TRBJ1-2
V: TRBV5-1
size: NA
D: TRBD1
DNA: TGCGCCAGCTCCAGGGGGATGGATGGCTACACCTTC
CDR3: CASSRGMDGYTF

J: TRBJ2-3
V: TRBV7-9
size: few
D: NA
DNA: TGTGCCAGCAGCTCCCGGGCCCGGCTTCTGGGTACGCAGTATTTT
CDR3: CASSSRARLLGTQYF

J: TRBJ2-7
V: TRBV27
size: few
D: NA
DNA: TGTGCCAGCAGTTTCAGTACAGGACCCTACGAGCAGTACTTC
CDR3: CASSFSTGPYEQYF

J: TRBJ1-1
V: TRBV29-1
size: NA
D: NA
DNA: TGCAGCGTTGGATCTACTTATGGGGCCGTTGGGACTGAAGCTTTCTTT
CDR3: CSVGSTYGAVGTEAFF

J: TRBJ2-2
V: TRBV12-3/TRBV12-4
size: few
D: NA
DNA: TGTGCCAGCAGTCCTTCTGGCTCGGCGAACACCGGGGAGCTGTTTTTT
CDR3: CASSPSGSANTGELFF

J: TRBJ2-1
V: TRBV11-2
size: few
D: NA
DNA: TGTGCCAGCAGTCAAACAGCAGGACCCGGGGATGAGCAGTTCTTC
CDR3: CASSQTAGPGDEQFF

J: TRBJ2-2
V: TRBV18
size: few
D: TRBD2
DNA: TGTGCCAGCTCACCGAATAGCGGGTCCGGGGAGCTGTTTTTT
CDR3: CASSPNSGSGELFF

J: TRBJ2-2
V: TRBV5-1
size: NA
D: NA
DNA: TGCGCCAGCAGCTTGGACCTCAGGGGGGAGCTGTTTTTT
CDR3: CASSLDLRGELFF

J: TRBJ2-2
V: TRBV7-3
size: NA
D: NA
DNA: TGTGCCAGCAGCCCCGAAGGCCATTTCACCGGGGAGCTGTTTTTT
CDR3: CASSPEGHFTGELFF

J: TRBJ2-3
V: TRBV7-2
size: few
D: NA
DNA: TGTGCCAGCGGAAATTCAAAGGGCTTGCAGTATTTT
CDR3: CASGNSKGLQYF

J: TRBJ2-2
V: TRBV10-3
size: few
D: NA
DNA: TGTGCCATCAGTTTGAACACCGGGGAGCTGTTTTTT
CDR3: CAISLNTGELFF

J: TRBJ2-7
V: TRBV5-1
size: few
D: TRBD2
DNA: TGCGCCAGCACCCTACAGGGACTAGCGGGGGCGCGTAGGGAGCAGTACTTC
CDR3: CASTLQGLAGARREQYF

J: TRBJ2-5
V: TRBV7-9
size: NA
D: TRBD2
DNA: TGTGCCAGCAGCTTATTGAAGTCTAGCGGGGGTGGAGAGACCCAGTACTTC
CDR3: CASSLLKSSGGGETQYF

J: TRBJ1-1
V: TRBV29-1
size: many
D: NA
DNA: TGCAGCGTTTACACAGACACTGAAGCTTTCTTT
CDR3: CSVYTDTEAFF

J: TRBJ1-5
V: TRBV12-3/TRBV12-4
size: NA
D: NA
DNA: TGTGCCAGCAGTTTAGGTGGCAGTGGGTTAAGCAATCAGCCCCAGCATTTT
CDR3: CASSLGGSGLSNQPQHF

J: TRBJ2-3
V: TRBV12-3/TRBV12-4
size: NA
D: TRBD2
DNA: TGTGCCACCTTAGGAGCGGGAGGTGCAGATACGCAGTATTTT
CDR3: CATLGAGGADTQYF

J: TRBJ1-2
V: TRBV5-5
size: NA
D: NA
DNA: TGTGCCAGCAGCTTGGATCTCAGGGGACACCTCTATGGCTACACCTTC
CDR3: CASSLDLRGHLYGYTF

J: TRBJ1-5
V: TRBV5-1
size: many
D: NA
DNA: TGCGCCAGCAGCCCCCGGGGGGACCGCAATCAGCCCCAGCATTTT
CDR3: CASSPRGDRNQPQHF

J: TRBJ2-5
V: TRBV7-9
size: NA
D: NA
DNA: TGTGCCAGCAGCTTGGGTTTCCCGGAGACCCAGTACTTC
CDR3: CASSLGFPETQYF

J: TRBJ2-3
V: TRBV20-1
size: NA
D: TRBD2
DNA: TGCAGTGCTAGTCCGGCGGGAGGCAGACGGGCAGATACGCAGTATTTT
CDR3: CSASPAGGRRADTQYF

J: TRBJ2-1
V: TRBV6-5
size: few
D: TRBD2
DNA: TGTGCCAGCAGTTACTCGGTTTTGAGACGGCGGGAGAGGGACAATGAGCAGTTCTTC
CDR3: CASSYSVLRRRERDNEQFF

J: TRBJ2-1
V: TRBV7-3
size: few
D: NA
DNA: TGTGCCAGCAGCTTAACGTACTTCGATGAGCAGTTCTTC
CDR3: CASSLTYFDEQFF

J: TRBJ2-1
V: TRBV5-6
size: NA
D: NA
DNA: TGTGCCAGCAGCTTGCTTCCTAGTTTCAACAATGAGCAGTTCTTC
CDR3: CASSLLPSFNNEQFF

J: TRBJ1-2
V: TRBV9
size: NA
D: TRBD1
DNA: TGTGCCAGCAGCGCACAGGGACAGGGCAGTGGCTACACCTTC
CDR3: CASSAQGQGSGYTF

J: TRBJ2-2
V: TRBV18
size: NA
D: NA
DNA: TGTGCCAGCTTCCTCGGAGCAGGGTACACCGGGGAGCTGTTTTTT
CDR3: CASFLGAGYTGELFF

J: TRBJ1-5
V: TRBV5-1
size: NA
D: NA
DNA: TGCGCCAGCAGCTATTGGGGAAATCAGCCCCAGCATTTT
CDR3: CASSYWGNQPQHF

J: TRBJ1-2
V: TRBV5-1
size: NA
D: TRBD1
DNA: TGCGCCAGCAGCTTTCAGGGGGAGTCTCGCTATGGCTACACCTTC
CDR3: CASSFQGESRYGYTF

J: TRBJ2-7
V: TRBV12-3/TRBV12-4
size: NA
D: NA
DNA: TGTACCAGCAGTCCCCCGGGCCCCTCCTACGAGCAGTACTTC
CDR3: CTSSPPGPSYEQYF

J: TRBJ2-1
V: TRBV11-3
size: few
D: NA
DNA: TGTGCCAGCAGCATGGGGGGCCTAAGGGACAATGAGCAGTTCTTC
CDR3: CASSMGGLRDNEQFF